Listed here are 26 T cell receptor beta chains from one sample, sequenced in a study of T cell changes during pregnancy in multiple sclerosis. Assay used: immunoSEQ multiplex PCR; TCRdb lists only in-frame clones, some missing. The table shows about 57,000 clones, with 90% occurring only once. The sample consisted of peripheral blood, taken in the first trimester of pregnancy. The receptors were sampled from a female donor in good health, enrolled as a control in a pregnancy study.

The CDR3 reads CASSMTSGPNEQFF. In DNA form, the CDR3 reads TGTGCCAGCAGCATGACTAGCGGGCCCAATGAGCAGTTCTTC. The rearrangement links TRBV5-4 to TRBJ2-1, with 10 bases matching TRBD2. CDR1 is SGHNT, CDR2 YYREEE, per germline (reference sequence). CDR3 length: 14 amino acids. Trimming took 4 bases from V and 6 from J; bases not matched to a gene: 4.

The chain carries TRBV7-9 and TRBJ2-5; 9 nucleotides agree with TRBD1. The ends lost 6 bases at V and 3 bases at J; junction bases unmatched: 5. The CDR3 consists of 14 residues. The germline V gene has CDR1 SEHNR and CDR2 FQNEAQ (reference sequence). CDR3 protein: CASREQGAEETQYF. DNA of the CDR3: TGTGCCAGCAGGGAACAGGGGGCGGAAGAGACCCAGTACTTC.

This chain uses TRBV6-6 with TRBJ1-2; 10 bases are a match to TRBD1. The CDR3 spans 15 residues. Germline V gene lookup returns CDR1 MNHNY and CDR2 SVGAGI (reference sequence). V lost 6 bases, J lost 3 bases, and 7 bases stayed unmatched. The CDR3 loop is CASRIRQGADYGYTF. CDR3 sequence (DNA): TGTGCCAGCAGAATCAGACAGGGGGCAGACTATGGCTACACCTTC.

This clone was picked up one time. The genes are TRBV15 and TRBJ1-3, with 10 nucleotides matching TRBD1. CDR1 and CDR2 (germline): LNHNV, YYDKDF (reference sequence). CDR3 size: 16 residues. V lost 2 bases, J lost 2 bases, and 3 bases stayed unmatched. The DNA for the CDR3 is TGTGCCACCAGCAGATCCGGGACAGGGGCTGGAAACACCATATATTTT. Its protein is CATSRSGTGAGNTIYF.

This chain joins TRBV28 and TRBJ1-1; no clear D gene. Deletions cut 1 base from V and 6 bases from J, with 6 bases between. Germline CDR1 MDHEN, CDR2 SYDVKM. The CDR3 loop spans 12 amino acids. The CDR3 reads CASSLSSAEAFF. The CDR3 coding sequence is TGTGCCAGCAGTTTATCCAGCGCTGAAGCTTTCTTT.

The V and J genes are TRBV7-9 and TRBJ2-1, with 9 bases matching TRBD2. The CDR3 has 15 residues. The germline CDR1 and CDR2 sequences are SEHNR and FQNEAQ (reference sequence). V dropped 6 bases and J dropped 9; count of bases not matched to a gene: 12. In nucleotides, the CDR3 is TGTGCCAGCAGTTATGGGGGCGGGGGGGGAACTGAGCAGTTCTTC. Amino acid sequence: CASSYGGGGGTEQFF.

With respect to this clone: Other DNA sequences in this sample translate to the same CDR3. The chain combines TRBV5-1 with TRBJ2-5, with 12 positions matching TRBD2. Germline V CDR1 and CDR2: SGHRS, YFSETQ. The CDR3 consists of 17 residues. V shed 0 bases, J shed 5 bases, and the junction held 8 bases outside the gene matches. Written as DNA, the CDR3 is TGCGCCAGCAGCTTGGGGCTAGCGGGGGGGCCCGGGGAGACCCAGTACTTC. Translation: CASSLGLAGGPGETQYF. The full variable domain, rest sourced from reference TRBV5-1 and TRBJ2-5, is KAGVTQTPRYLIKTRGQQVTLSCSPISGHRSVSWYQQTPGQGLQFLFEYFSETQRNKGNFPGRFSGRQFSNSRSEMNVSTLELGDSALYLCASSLGLAGGPGETQYFGPGTRLLVL.

The V and J genes are TRBV7-8 and TRBJ1-5; tentative D call: TRBD1 (6 bases). The CDR3 contains 14 residues. With 1 base removed from V and 4 bases from J, the gap between germline ends came to 8 bases. Germline V gene sequence: CDR1 SGHVS, CDR2 FQNEAQ. In DNA, the CDR3 is TGTGCCAGCAGCTTAGAGGGGGATAATCAGCCCCAGCATTTT. It translates to CASSLEGDNQPQHF.

The chain is built from TRBV11-1 and TRBJ2-2; TRBD2 matches 10 bases. CDR3 length: 18 amino acids. V lost 1 base, J lost 3 bases, and 8 bases stayed unmatched. The germline gives CDR1 SGHAT, CDR2 FQDESV (reference sequence). The CDR3 here is CASSLEGSGRADTGELFF. For the CDR3, the DNA is TGTGCCAGCAGCTTAGAAGGGAGCGGGAGGGCCGACACCGGGGAGCTGTTTTTT.

This chain links TRBV6-5 with TRBJ1-5, with 9 bases lining up with TRBD1. CDR3 length: 16 amino acids. The germline gives CDR1 MNHEY, CDR2 SVGAGI. Losses at the gene ends were 0 bases for V and 6 bases for J; bases not matched to a gene: 6. CDR3 DNA sequence: TGTGCCAGCAGTTACTCGGGACAGGGCAATGTTCAGCCCCAGCATTTT. It translates to CASSYSGQGNVQPQHF.

This chain links TRBV5-4 with TRBJ1-2; 9 nucleotides line up with TRBD1. After removal of 5 bases from V and 4 bases from J, the junction contained 12 bases not matched to a gene. The germline V gene encodes CDR1 SGHNT and CDR2 YYREEE (reference sequence). The CDR3 totals 16 residues. The CDR3 DNA reads TGTGCCAGCAGATGGACAGGGGCGTCCCATACCTATGGCTACACCTTC. Translated: CASRWTGASHTYGYTF.

This chain connects TRBV7-8 to TRBJ2-3, with D unclear. V lost 5 bases and J lost 2, with 14 bases in between. The CDR3 is 15 residues long. Germline V gene lookup returns CDR1 SGHVS and CDR2 FQNEAQ. The CDR3 nucleotides read TGTGCCAGCAGCCTAGAAGTGGCTCACACAGATACGCAGTATTTT. It translates to CASSLEVAHTDTQYF. The whole variable domain, remainder taken from reference TRBV7-8 and TRBJ2-3, is GAGVSQSPRYKVAKRGQDVALRCDPISGHVSLFWYQQALGQGPEFLTYFQNEAQLDKSGLPSDRFFAERPEGSVSTLKIQRTQQEDSAVYLCASSLEVAHTDTQYFGPGTRLTVL.

The chain uses TRBV27 and TRBJ1-5, with 7 nucleotides matching TRBD1. The CDR3 is 15 residues long. Trimming at V came to 4 bases and at J to 2 bases, leaving 5 bases not matched to a gene. Germline V lookup: CDR1 MNHEY, CDR2 SMNVEV (reference sequence). This CDR3 reads CASSSEGQRNQPQHF. The CDR3 DNA reads TGTGCCAGCAGTTCCGAGGGACAGCGCAATCAGCCCCAGCATTTT.

The chain couples TRBV7-8 to TRBJ2-1; TRBD2 aligns across 11 bases. Germline CDR1 and CDR2: SGHVS and FQNEAQ. V was pared by 0 bases and J by 7 bases, with 11 bases of the junction left unmatched. This CDR3 comprises 18 residues. The CDR3 region has the DNA TGTGCCAGCAGCTTAGCGAGAGTTCCTAGCGGGGGGCGGAATGAGCAGTTCTTC. This gives the protein CASSLARVPSGGRNEQFF.

The rearrangement joins TRBV9 to TRBJ2-3; 9 nucleotides match TRBD1. V lost 4 bases to trimming and J lost 5 bases; unmatched junction nucleotides: 5. Per the germline V gene, CDR1 is SGDLS and CDR2 is YYNGEE. The CDR3 contains 14 residues. DNA for the CDR3: TGTGCCAGCAGCACTGGGACAGGGAAAGATACGCAGTATTTT. This gives the protein CASSTGTGKDTQYF. Based on the CDR3 plus reference TRBV9 and TRBJ2-3, the full variable domain is DSGVTQTPKHLITATGQRVTLRCSPRSGDLSVYWYQQSLDQGLQFLIQYYNGEERAKGNILERFSAQQFPDLHSELNLSSLELGDSALYFCASSTGTGKDTQYFGPGTRLTVL.

This chain uses TRBV15 with TRBJ2-7; 8 bases line up with TRBD2. CDR1 LNHNV and CDR2 YYDKDF come from the germline V gene (reference sequence). CDR3 length: 15 amino acids. The ends lost 3 bases at V and 1 base at J; junction bases unmatched: 5. The CDR3 loop is CATSRGTSGSYEQYF. The CDR3 nucleotides are TGTGCCACCAGCAGGGGAACTAGCGGTTCCTACGAGCAGTACTTC.

The rearrangement uses TRBV19 and TRBJ2-7; maybe TRBD1 (6 bases). Germline V gene lookup returns CDR1 LNHDA and CDR2 SQIVND (reference sequence). V lost 6 bases to trimming and J lost 4 bases, with 25 bases between them. The CDR3 is 17 amino acids. The CDR3 is CASSAGSGGSGWYEQYF. DNA of the CDR3: TGTGCCAGTAGCGCAGGCTCTGGGGGCTCGGGATGGTACGAGCAGTACTTC. Variable domain in full (rest from reference TRBV19 and TRBJ2-7): DGGITQSPKYLFRKEGQNVTLSCEQNLNHDAMYWYRQDPGQGLRLIYYSQIVNDFQKGDIAEGYSVSREKKESFPLTVTSAQKNPTAFYLCASSAGSGGSGWYEQYFGPGTRLTVT.

The rearrangement joins TRBV2 to TRBJ2-2; TRBD2 agrees at 12 bases. From germline, CDR1 is SNHLY and CDR2 FYNNEI. The CDR3 has 21 amino acids. The V segment lost 6 bases and the J segment 4 bases; nucleotides outside the gene matches: 21. CDR3 nucleotide sequence: TGTGCCAGCAGGACCGGACAGGGACTCCTAGGACTAGCGGGGACCACCGGGGAGCTGTTTTTT. Protein: CASRTGQGLLGLAGTTGELFF.

J is TRBJ2-7 and V is TRBV30; D is possibly TRBD2 (6 bases). CDR3 size: 13 residues. The V end lost 8 bases, the J end lost 7 bases, and 21 bases lay between the germline ends. Germline V gives CDR1 GTSNPN, CDR2 SVGIG (reference sequence). The CDR3: CAGGRGTPSEQYF. CDR3 bases: TGTGCCGGGGGGAGAGGGACTCCCTCGGAGCAGTACTTC.

The V gene is TRBV7-8, the J gene TRBJ2-7; weak D call: TRBD1 (5 bases). The length of the CDR3 is 13 residues. V lost 5 bases and J lost 0, with 8 bases in between. Germline values: CDR1 SGHVS, CDR2 FQNEAQ. As DNA, the CDR3 is TGTGCCAGCAGCCAGGGAAGCTCCTACGAGCAGTACTTC. Its translation is CASSQGSSYEQYF.

This chain connects TRBV4-1 to TRBJ2-7, with no clear D. Trimming removed 0 bases at V and 4 bases at J, with 10 bases between. The germline gives CDR1 MGHRA, CDR2 YSYEKL. This CDR3 contains 14 residues. The CDR3 protein is CASSQDGLTYEQYF. In DNA form, the CDR3 reads TGCGCCAGCAGCCAAGATGGGCTAACTTACGAGCAGTACTTC.

The chain recombines TRBV6-5 with TRBJ1-1; D is possibly TRBD1 (5 bases). There are 14 residues in the CDR3. The V end lost 4 bases, the J end lost 3 bases, and 12 bases lay between the germline ends. CDR1 is MNHEY, CDR2 SVGAGI, per germline. In nucleotides, the CDR3 is TGTGCCAGCAGTTGGGGCAGGCTACACACTGAAGCTTTCTTT. This codes for CASSWGRLHTEAFF.

The rearrangement uses TRBV6-1 and TRBJ2-3, with 8 nucleotides matching TRBD1. CDR3 length: 16 residues. The germline gives CDR1 MNHNS, CDR2 SASEGT. J was trimmed by 3 bases and V by 3 bases; bases with no gene match: 8. DNA for the CDR3: TGTGCCAGCAGTGAGACCAGGGGGCCGGGGACAGATACGCAGTATTTT. Its protein product is CASSETRGPGTDTQYF.

V is TRBV18 and J is TRBJ2-1; unclear D gene. The germline V gene encodes CDR1 KGHSH and CDR2 LQKENI. This CDR3 spans 12 amino acids. V shed 8 bases and J shed 3 bases, with 8 bases lying between them. DNA of the CDR3: TGTGCCAGCCACACGGGCTACAATGAGCAGTTCTTC. Protein: CASHTGYNEQFF.

The chain recombines TRBV6-5 with TRBJ1-2, with D maybe TRBD1 (6 bases). This CDR3 is 15 amino acids long. V lost 4 bases to trimming and J lost 1 base, with 13 bases between them. The germline gives CDR1 MNHEY, CDR2 SVGAGI. CDR3 DNA: TGTGCCAGCAGTTCGTTGGGGGCTAGTAACTATGGCTACACCTTC. Protein: CASSSLGASNYGYTF.

This clone appeared a single time. The chain joins TRBV5-1 to TRBJ1-2; 7 bases match TRBD1. The CDR3 length is 15 residues. Germline V gene lookup returns CDR1 SGHRS and CDR2 YFSETQ. Unmatched junction bases numbered 4, after V lost 2 bases and J lost 0 bases. The CDR3 DNA reads as TGCGCCAGCAGCTTCGGGACAGAAACTAACTATGGCTACACCTTC. This sequence encodes CASSFGTETNYGYTF.